Listed below are T cell receptor beta chains from one sample, sequenced in a study of blood T cell repertoires in COVID-19. Libraries were prepared by immunoSEQ multiplex PCR; TCRdb keeps only in-frame clonotypes and omits some of them. The sample holds 350,000 to 450,000 clones; approximately 91% are singletons and the top ten take over 0.7%. Sequenced sample: PBMCs or T cells enriched from blood (not recorded which). The receptor set was obtained from a woman in her 40s who had been exposed to COVID-19. The CDR3 runs from the conserved cysteine through the conserved F or W. The order of the fields is J gene, D gene, clone size, V gene, CDR3 length, CDR3 protein, CDR3 DNA. D genes are given only for firm matches. Size values are once, few and many counts, or a class for expanded clones, and some rows have none.

j_gene: TRBJ2-7; d_gene: .; abundance: .; v_gene: TRBV25-1; len: 15; CDR3aa: CANPPGPMGSYEQYF; CDR3nt: TGTGCCAACCCCCCGGGTCCGATGGGCTCCTACGAGCAGTACTTC
j_gene: TRBJ1-2; d_gene: TRBD1; abundance: .; v_gene: TRBV19; len: 14; CDR3aa: CASSTDRVQRGYTF; CDR3nt: TGTGCCAGTAGTACCGACAGGGTACAGCGGGGCTACACCTTC
j_gene: TRBJ2-7; d_gene: TRBD1; abundance: .; v_gene: TRBV19; len: 11; CDR3aa: CASQDRVKQYF; CDR3nt: TGTGCCAGCCAGGACAGGGTGAAGCAGTACTTC
j_gene: TRBJ2-1; d_gene: TRBD1; abundance: .; v_gene: TRBV9; len: 16; CDR3aa: CASSAGTGASYNEQFF; CDR3nt: TGTGCCAGCAGCGCCGGGACAGGGGCTTCCTACAATGAGCAGTTCTTC
j_gene: TRBJ1-1; d_gene: TRBD1; abundance: .; v_gene: TRBV5-1; len: 15; CDR3aa: CASSLVQGVNTEAFF; CDR3nt: TGCGCCAGCAGCTTGGTTCAGGGGGTGAACACTGAAGCTTTCTTT
j_gene: TRBJ2-1; d_gene: TRBD2; abundance: .; v_gene: TRBV19; len: 15; CDR3aa: CASKVLAGGPNEQFF; CDR3nt: TGTGCCAGTAAGGTCCTAGCGGGAGGGCCCAATGAGCAGTTCTTC
j_gene: TRBJ2-1; d_gene: TRBD2; abundance: .; v_gene: TRBV27; len: 14; CDR3aa: CASRGLAGVGEQFF; CDR3nt: TGTGCCAGCAGGGGACTAGCGGGGGTCGGTGAGCAGTTCTTC
j_gene: TRBJ1-5; d_gene: .; abundance: .; v_gene: TRBV7-2; len: 12; CDR3aa: CASSLQDQPQHF; CDR3nt: TGTGCCAGCAGCTTACAGGATCAGCCCCAGCATTTT
j_gene: TRBJ1-4; d_gene: .; abundance: .; v_gene: TRBV29-1; len: 13; CDR3aa: CSVNSGIREKLFF; CDR3nt: TGCAGCGTCAATTCGGGGATCAGGGAAAAACTGTTTTTT
j_gene: TRBJ2-5; d_gene: TRBD2; abundance: .; v_gene: TRBV2; len: 16; CDR3aa: CASSGQTTSRVETQYF; CDR3nt: TGTGCCAGCAGTGGCCAGACGACTAGCCGGGTGGAGACCCAGTACTTC
j_gene: TRBJ2-5; d_gene: TRBD1; abundance: .; v_gene: TRBV3-1/TRBV3-2; len: 17; CDR3aa: CASSQDVRDRGRETQYF; CDR3nt: TGTGCCAGCAGCCAAGATGTAAGGGACAGGGGGCGAGAGACCCAGTACTTC
j_gene: TRBJ1-1; d_gene: .; abundance: .; v_gene: TRBV5-1; len: 16; CDR3aa: CASSPGGLRIGTEAFF; CDR3nt: TGCGCCAGCAGCCCGGGGGGTCTTAGAATTGGGACTGAAGCTTTCTTT
j_gene: TRBJ1-1; d_gene: .; abundance: .; v_gene: TRBV14; len: 15; CDR3aa: CASSPFLMANTEAFF; CDR3nt: TGTGCCAGCAGCCCCTTCTTGATGGCGAACACTGAAGCTTTCTTT
j_gene: TRBJ1-6; d_gene: .; abundance: .; v_gene: TRBV5-4; len: 14; CDR3aa: CASSPTESGLHLHF; CDR3nt: TGTGCCAGCAGCCCTACAGAGAGCGGGTTACACCTCCACTTT
j_gene: TRBJ1-2; d_gene: TRBD1; abundance: few; v_gene: TRBV27; len: 16; CDR3aa: CASSSRRDRGHFGYTF; CDR3nt: TGTGCCAGCAGTTCACGCCGGGACAGGGGGCATTTTGGCTACACCTTC
j_gene: TRBJ2-7; d_gene: TRBD2; abundance: .; v_gene: TRBV5-1; len: 15; CDR3aa: CASSLEGGGSYEQYF; CDR3nt: TGCGCCAGCAGCTTGGAGGGCGGGGGCTCCTACGAGCAGTACTTC
j_gene: TRBJ1-1; d_gene: TRBD1; abundance: .; v_gene: TRBV2; len: 14; CDR3aa: CASSVLQGRAEAFF; CDR3nt: TGTGCCAGCAGTGTACTACAGGGGCGCGCTGAAGCTTTCTTT
j_gene: TRBJ2-1; d_gene: .; abundance: .; v_gene: TRBV11-3; len: 12; CDR3aa: CASSLSGNEQFF; CDR3nt: TGTGCCAGCAGCTTATCAGGGAATGAGCAGTTCTTC
j_gene: TRBJ2-3; d_gene: .; abundance: once; v_gene: TRBV7-2; len: 13; CDR3aa: CASSSDLTDTQYF; CDR3nt: TGTGCCAGCAGCTCGGACTTAACAGATACGCAGTATTTT
j_gene: TRBJ2-7; d_gene: TRBD2; abundance: .; v_gene: TRBV6-1; len: 15; CDR3aa: CASSEWVGGAYEQYF; CDR3nt: TGTGCCAGCAGTGAATGGGTCGGGGGGGCCTACGAGCAGTACTTC
j_gene: TRBJ1-3; d_gene: .; abundance: .; v_gene: TRBV11-2; len: 15; CDR3aa: CASSPSRGSGNTIYF; CDR3nt: TGTGCCAGCAGCCCAAGCCGGGGGTCGGGAAACACCATATATTTT
j_gene: TRBJ2-1; d_gene: .; abundance: .; v_gene: TRBV4-1; len: 13; CDR3aa: CASSQVEGGEQFF; CDR3nt: TGCGCCAGCAGCCAAGTTGAAGGGGGTGAGCAGTTCTTC
j_gene: TRBJ2-1; d_gene: .; abundance: .; v_gene: TRBV5-1; len: 17; CDR3aa: CASSLASLRVSYNEQFF; CDR3nt: TGCGCCAGCAGCTTGGCCTCCTTACGGGTCTCCTACAATGAGCAGTTCTTC
j_gene: TRBJ2-3; d_gene: TRBD2; abundance: .; v_gene: TRBV10-3; len: 16; CDR3aa: CAISGTSGGPADTQYF; CDR3nt: TGTGCCATCAGCGGGACTAGCGGGGGCCCCGCAGATACGCAGTATTTT
j_gene: TRBJ2-7; d_gene: TRBD2; abundance: once; v_gene: TRBV29-1; len: 15; CDR3aa: CSVEESSGNSYEQYF; CDR3nt: TGCAGCGTTGAAGAATCTAGCGGTAACTCCTACGAGCAGTACTTC
j_gene: TRBJ2-7; d_gene: .; abundance: .; v_gene: TRBV19; len: 15; CDR3aa: CASSISGTGSYEQYF; CDR3nt: TGTGCCAGTAGTATCAGCGGGACAGGCTCCTACGAGCAGTACTTC
j_gene: TRBJ2-1; d_gene: TRBD2; abundance: few; v_gene: TRBV19; len: 15; CDR3aa: CASSLRTSGGGEQFF; CDR3nt: TGTGCCAGTAGTCTGCGGACTAGCGGGGGGGGTGAGCAGTTCTTC
j_gene: TRBJ2-1; d_gene: TRBD2; abundance: .; v_gene: TRBV7-6; len: 19; CDR3aa: CASSLHRLAVPSVFNEQFF; CDR3nt: TGTGCCAGCAGCTTACATAGACTAGCAGTACCGAGTGTTTTCAATGAGCAGTTCTTC
j_gene: TRBJ2-1; d_gene: TRBD2; abundance: .; v_gene: TRBV12-5; len: 16; CDR3aa: CASGLGLAGIYNEQFF; CDR3nt: TGTGCTAGTGGCCTGGGACTAGCGGGAATCTACAATGAGCAGTTCTTC
j_gene: TRBJ2-4; d_gene: TRBD1; abundance: few; v_gene: TRBV6-6; len: 18; CDR3aa: CASSRRGQWASGKNIQYF; CDR3nt: TGTGCCAGCAGTCGCCGGGGACAGTGGGCGTCCGGCAAAAACATTCAGTACTTC
j_gene: TRBJ1-1; d_gene: .; abundance: .; v_gene: TRBV7-9; len: 11; CDR3aa: CASSPGVEAFF; CDR3nt: TGTGCCAGCAGCCCGGGGGTTGAAGCTTTCTTT
j_gene: TRBJ1-3; d_gene: .; abundance: .; v_gene: TRBV7-9; len: 17; CDR3aa: CASSLVSGEISGNTIYF; CDR3nt: TGTGCCAGCAGCTTAGTTTCAGGTGAAATCTCTGGAAACACCATATATTTT
j_gene: TRBJ2-1; d_gene: TRBD2; abundance: .; v_gene: TRBV5-1; len: 20; CDR3aa: CASSPGLAGGGVSSYNEQFF; CDR3nt: TGCGCCAGCAGCCCGGGACTAGCGGGTGGGGGGGTAAGCTCCTACAATGAGCAGTTCTTC
j_gene: TRBJ1-4; d_gene: TRBD1; abundance: .; v_gene: TRBV7-2; len: 16; CDR3aa: CASSFDVDRENEKLFF; CDR3nt: TGTGCCAGCAGCTTTGACGTAGACAGGGAGAATGAAAAACTGTTTTTT
j_gene: TRBJ2-7; d_gene: .; abundance: .; v_gene: TRBV6-2/TRBV6-3; len: 16; CDR3aa: CASSYLSGVPSYEQYF; CDR3nt: TGTGCCAGCAGTTATCTATCCGGGGTCCCCTCCTACGAGCAGTACTTC
j_gene: TRBJ2-7; d_gene: TRBD2; abundance: .; v_gene: TRBV29-1; len: 13; CDR3aa: CSVDRGGRGEQYF; CDR3nt: TGCAGCGTCGACCGTGGCGGGAGGGGCGAGCAGTACTTC
j_gene: TRBJ1-2; d_gene: TRBD1; abundance: .; v_gene: TRBV2; len: 13; CDR3aa: CAGKRDSSNGYTF; CDR3nt: TGTGCCGGCAAGAGGGACAGCTCCAATGGCTACACCTTC
j_gene: TRBJ1-1; d_gene: TRBD1; abundance: .; v_gene: TRBV6-5; len: 14; CDR3aa: CASSYSRQGAEAFF; CDR3nt: TGTGCCAGCAGTTACTCAAGGCAGGGGGCTGAAGCTTTCTTT
j_gene: TRBJ2-2; d_gene: .; abundance: once; v_gene: TRBV19; len: 16; CDR3aa: CASSIAGQINTGELFF; CDR3nt: TGTGCCAGTAGTATAGCAGGACAGATCAACACCGGGGAGCTGTTTTTT
j_gene: TRBJ1-2; d_gene: .; abundance: once; v_gene: TRBV2; len: 15; CDR3aa: CASSLSGVFDYGYTF; CDR3nt: TGTGCCAGCAGTCTATCGGGGGTCTTCGACTATGGCTACACCTTC
j_gene: TRBJ2-5; d_gene: TRBD2; abundance: .; v_gene: TRBV11-2; len: 16; CDR3aa: CASSQTSGASGETQYF; CDR3nt: TGTGCCAGCAGCCAGACTAGCGGGGCCTCAGGGGAGACCCAGTACTTC
j_gene: TRBJ2-1; d_gene: TRBD2; abundance: .; v_gene: TRBV19; len: 16; CDR3aa: CASSMSGTSGVYEQFF; CDR3nt: TGTGCCAGTAGTATGTCTGGGACTAGCGGGGTATATGAGCAGTTCTTC
j_gene: TRBJ1-4; d_gene: TRBD1; abundance: .; v_gene: TRBV25-1; len: 13; CDR3aa: CASSLDRPEKLFF; CDR3nt: TGTGCCAGCTCCTTGGACAGGCCTGAAAAACTGTTTTTT
j_gene: TRBJ1-2; d_gene: TRBD1; abundance: .; v_gene: TRBV3-1/TRBV3-2; len: 16; CDR3aa: CASSLSAGTGESGYTF; CDR3nt: TGTGCCAGCAGCCTATCCGCGGGGACAGGGGAGAGTGGCTACACCTTC
j_gene: TRBJ2-3; d_gene: TRBD1; abundance: .; v_gene: TRBV7-2; len: 14; CDR3aa: CASSGQGASDTQYF; CDR3nt: TGTGCCAGCAGCGGACAGGGGGCTTCGGATACGCAGTATTTT
j_gene: TRBJ1-2; d_gene: TRBD1; abundance: .; v_gene: TRBV19; len: 15; CDR3aa: CASSMGQGFNYGYTF; CDR3nt: TGTGCCAGTAGTATGGGACAGGGATTTAACTATGGCTACACCTTC
j_gene: TRBJ1-1; d_gene: TRBD1; abundance: .; v_gene: TRBV7-9; len: 14; CDR3aa: CASSTQDRVTEAFF; CDR3nt: TGTGCCAGCAGCACCCAAGACAGGGTCACTGAAGCTTTCTTT
j_gene: TRBJ2-3; d_gene: .; abundance: once; v_gene: TRBV7-9; len: 14; CDR3aa: CASSLAGSTDTQYF; CDR3nt: TGTGCCAGCAGCTTGGCTGGGAGTACAGATACGCAGTATTTT
j_gene: TRBJ1-2; d_gene: TRBD1; abundance: .; v_gene: TRBV19; len: 13; CDR3aa: CASSITRGQGYTF; CDR3nt: TGTGCCAGTAGTATTACGAGGGGGCAAGGCTACACCTTC